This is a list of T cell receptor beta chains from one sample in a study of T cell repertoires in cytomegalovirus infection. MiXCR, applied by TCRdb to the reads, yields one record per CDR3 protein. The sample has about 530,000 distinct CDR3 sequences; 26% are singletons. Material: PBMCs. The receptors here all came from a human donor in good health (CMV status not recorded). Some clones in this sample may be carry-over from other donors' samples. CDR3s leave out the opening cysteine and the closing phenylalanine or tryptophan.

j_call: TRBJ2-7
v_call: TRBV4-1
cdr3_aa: ASSQRGRQY

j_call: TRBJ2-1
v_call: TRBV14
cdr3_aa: ASSQDQGGRAENEQF

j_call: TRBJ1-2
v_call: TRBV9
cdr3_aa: ASSDPGEDYGYT

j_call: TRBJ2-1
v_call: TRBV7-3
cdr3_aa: ASSLTSSGSTSYNEQF

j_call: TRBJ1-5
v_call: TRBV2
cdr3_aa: ASLSTDSNQPQH

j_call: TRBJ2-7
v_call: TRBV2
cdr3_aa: ASIRTGGSEQY

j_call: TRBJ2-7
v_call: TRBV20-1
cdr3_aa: SAGPGQPSYEQY

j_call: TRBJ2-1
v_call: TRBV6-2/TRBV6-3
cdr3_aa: ASSRASNPNEQF

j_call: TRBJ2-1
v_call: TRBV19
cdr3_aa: ASSVYNEQF

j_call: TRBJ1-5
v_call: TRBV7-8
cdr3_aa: ASSRVRLPPAGGPGQPQH

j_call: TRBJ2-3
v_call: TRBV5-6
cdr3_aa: ASSFRSGRTDTQY

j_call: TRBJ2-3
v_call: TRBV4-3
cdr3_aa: ASSQASSWDTDTQY

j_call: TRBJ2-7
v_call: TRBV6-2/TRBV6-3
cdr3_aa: ASSYGGIAGGTLEQY

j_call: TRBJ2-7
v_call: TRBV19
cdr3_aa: ASSISGEYLYEQY

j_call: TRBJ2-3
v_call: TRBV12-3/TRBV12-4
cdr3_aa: ASSSTGTVLQDTQY

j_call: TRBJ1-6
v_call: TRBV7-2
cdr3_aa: ASSSVQGSPLH

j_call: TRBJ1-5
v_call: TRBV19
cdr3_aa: ASSIRQGPNQPQH

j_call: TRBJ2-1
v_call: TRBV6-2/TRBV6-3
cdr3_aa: ASSYPRRDPYRNEQF

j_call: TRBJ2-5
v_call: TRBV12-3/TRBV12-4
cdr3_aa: ASGDMQETQY

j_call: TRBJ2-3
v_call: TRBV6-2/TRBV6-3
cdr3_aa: ASRLSRTSGTDTQY

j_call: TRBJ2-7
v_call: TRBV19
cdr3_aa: ASSIGDTLREQY

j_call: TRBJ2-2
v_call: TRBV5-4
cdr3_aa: ASSLVAGRGTGELF

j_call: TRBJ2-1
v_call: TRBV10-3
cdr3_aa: AISESREQF

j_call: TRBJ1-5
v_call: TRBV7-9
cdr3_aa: ASSHRGPDNQPQH

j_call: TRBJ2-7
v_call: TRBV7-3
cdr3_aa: ASSLLSGEPYEQY

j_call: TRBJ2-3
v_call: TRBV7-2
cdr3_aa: ASSQVVLAGPSTDTQY

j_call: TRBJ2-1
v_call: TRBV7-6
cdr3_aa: ASSLDSLLRVRNEQF

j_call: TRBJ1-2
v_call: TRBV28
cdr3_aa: ASSLFDAGDYGYT

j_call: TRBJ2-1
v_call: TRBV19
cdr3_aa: ASSIDGLAGGRPF

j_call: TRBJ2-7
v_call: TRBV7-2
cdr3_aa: ASSPAGGEPYEQY

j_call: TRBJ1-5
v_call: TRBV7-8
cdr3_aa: ASSPDRAQPQH

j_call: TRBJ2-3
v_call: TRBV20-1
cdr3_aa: SARDRGTSDSDTQY

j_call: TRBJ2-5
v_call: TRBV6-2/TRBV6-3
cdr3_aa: ASTPLGQETQY

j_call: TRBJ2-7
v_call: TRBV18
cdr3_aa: ASSPASSGRNEQY

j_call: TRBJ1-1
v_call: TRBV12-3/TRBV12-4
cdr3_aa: ASSTPGQGSTEAF

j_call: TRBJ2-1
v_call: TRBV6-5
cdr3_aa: ASSYPVGGGRPSSYNEQF

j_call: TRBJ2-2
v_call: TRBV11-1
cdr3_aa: ASSLPASGKAGELF

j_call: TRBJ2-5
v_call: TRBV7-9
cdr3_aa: ASSLAIVNSGRKTQY

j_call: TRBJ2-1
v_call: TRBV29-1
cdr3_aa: SVEPSSGSNLSNEQF

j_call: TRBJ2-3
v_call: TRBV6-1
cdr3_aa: ASNPGDTDTQY

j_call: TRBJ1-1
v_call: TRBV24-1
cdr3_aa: ATSESGTGTTEAF

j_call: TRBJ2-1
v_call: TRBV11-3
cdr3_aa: ASSFRTSPYNEQF